This is a list of T cell receptor beta chains from one sample in a study of T cells expressing NK-cell markers. TCRdb reanalyzed the 5' RACE reads and collapses them to one entry per CDR3 protein, without DNA. Here the sample table reports fewer than 550,000 distinct CDR3 sequences. The specimen was blood T cells: a sorted CD56 or NKG2C T cell subset, CD4+ or CD8+ T cells, or bulk PBMC T cells (not recorded which). These receptors were taken from a woman aged 50 to 60 in good health. Both conserved end residues are part of each CDR3.

j_call v_call cdr3_aa
TRBJ2-1 TRBV7-8 CASSLAAGSLYNEQFF
TRBJ2-4 TRBV7-2 CASSFYRGRKNIQYF
TRBJ1-5 TRBV24-1 CATSDRDRQPQHF
TRBJ2-1 TRBV9 CASSAGLFSNEQFF
TRBJ2-5 TRBV19 CATNPGTGSETQYF
TRBJ2-2 TRBV24-1 CATSLGARGELFF
TRBJ1-5 TRBV2 CASSEWSGGAGNQPQHF
TRBJ1-4 TRBV3-1 CASSQERTSNNEKLFF
TRBJ2-5 TRBV19 CASSSSGGLYQETQYF
TRBJ2-3 TRBV12-3/TRBV12-4 CATRQGATDTQYF
TRBJ2-3 TRBV14 CASSQDPVVADTQYF
TRBJ2-1 TRBV4-2 CASSQGTSGKINEQFF
TRBJ2-1 TRBV4-1 CASSQERGGRPHEQFF
TRBJ1-4 TRBV18 CASSPRQSADEKLFFF
TRBJ2-5 TRBV5-1 CASSRRTSGIETQYF
TRBJ2-1 TRBV7-2 CASSLWGPQFF
TRBJ2-1 TRBV5-6 CASSYRGLPLNEQFF
TRBJ2-1 TRBV27 CASSRRAGQGVNEQFF
TRBJ2-1 TRBV20-1 CSAYSTVPGDEQFF
TRBJ2-3 TRBV19 CATTWGFTDTQYF
TRBJ1-1 TRBV6-5 CASSYSINTEAFF
TRBJ2-3 TRBV6-1 CASSARASGRAADTQYF
TRBJ1-3 TRBV5-1 CASSRGTEGNTIYF
TRBJ2-1 TRBV25-1 CASSVNNEQFF
TRBJ2-2 TRBV7-9 CASSLSVDTGELFF
TRBJ2-1 TRBV6-5 CASSYLGDGRGQFF
TRBJ1-2 TRBV4-1 CASSQAVGEYADGYTF
TRBJ1-1 TRBV9 CASNSKLGSTEAFF
TRBJ2-5 TRBV4-1 CASSQDLAPSGQETQYF
TRBJ2-3 TRBV7-8 CASSLGTQPGDTQYF
TRBJ2-1 TRBV12-3/TRBV12-4 CASRAFFDPKIVF
TRBJ2-1 TRBV29-1 CSVVGLSYNEQFF
TRBJ1-4 TRBV7-8 CAAGRGGFDGEKLFF
TRBJ2-5 TRBV5-6 CASSSGQFQETQYF
TRBJ1-1 TRBV29-1 CSVVRPFGNEAFF
TRBJ2-1 TRBV11-2 CASSLELGQGLFF
TRBJ2-3 TRBV20-1 CSAQPLGDSGRFPSTDTQYF
TRBJ2-7 TRBV20-1 CSARAKDFSYEQYF
TRBJ2-1 TRBV20-1 CSANNVGSPSSYNEQFF
TRBJ2-5 TRBV3-1 CASSRRRLLGTQYF
TRBJ1-4 TRBV25-1 CASSLNEKLFF
TRBJ1-6 TRBV5-1 CASSLTAGVNSPLHF
TRBJ1-1 TRBV20-1 CSARVGLGTEAFF
TRBJ2-2 TRBV2 CASSDPGQGAIGELFF
TRBJ1-1 TRBV7-2 CATSSQGIEAFF